Presented here are 10 T cell receptor beta chains from one specimen sequenced in a study of blood T cell repertoires in COVID-19. The protocol was immunoSEQ multiplex PCR, while the TCRdb copy is restricted to in-frame clones and leaves out a portion. The profile covers 35,000 to 50,000 clones, with approximately 85% appearing a single time and about 13% taken by the ten largest. The specimen was peripheral blood. The source is a woman between 70 and 85 years old in a cohort sampled during active COVID-19.

The rearrangement joins TRBV5-6 to TRBJ2-5; 8 bases agree with TRBD1. Trimming at V came to 3 bases and at J to 3 bases, leaving 13 bases not matched to a gene. Per germline, CDR1 SGHDT and CDR2 YYEEEE. The CDR3 totals 17 residues. CDR3 sequence (DNA): TGTGCCAGCAGCTGGGGGATGGGACAGGTCCTTGAAGAGACCCAGTACTTC. As protein: CASSWGMGQVLEETQYF.

V is TRBV7-9 and J is TRBJ2-3, with D unclear. Germline V gene data show CDR1 as SEHNR and CDR2 as FQNEAQ (reference sequence). V was cut by 3 bases and J by 1 base, with 8 bases left in between. The CDR3 has 14 amino acids. Here the CDR3 reads CASSFDSRTDTQYF. DNA of the CDR3: TGTGCCAGCAGCTTCGACTCCCGCACAGATACGCAGTATTTT.

CDR3 sequence: CASSAAGRFPDTQYF. The CDR3, as DNA: TGTGCCAGCAGTGCCGCTGGGAGGTTCCCAGATACGCAGTATTTT. The V gene is TRBV28, the J gene TRBJ2-3, with TRBD2 as a possible D gene (6 bases). The germline gives CDR1 MDHEN, CDR2 SYDVKM. CDR3 length: 15 residues. Trimming took off 5 bases at V and 4 bases at J, with 16 bases between the two ends. Full variable domain (outside the CDR3, taken from reference TRBV28 and TRBJ2-3): DVKVTQSSRYLVKRTGEKVFLECVQDMDHENMFWYRQDPGLGLRLIYFSYDVKMKEKGDIPEGYSVSREKKERFSLILESASTNQTSMYLCASSAAGRFPDTQYFGPGTRLTVL.

Notes on this clone: Other DNA sequences in the sample encode the same CDR3. The rearrangement joins TRBV14 to TRBJ2-1; D call uncertain. Trimming took off 3 bases at V and 7 bases at J, with 7 bases between the two ends. CDR1 and CDR2 (germline): SGHDN, FVKESK. The CDR3 is made up of 12 amino acids. DNA for the CDR3: TGTGCCAGCAGCCATTCAGGAAATGAGCAGTTCTTC. Translating it yields CASSHSGNEQFF.

This clone was detected only a few times. V usage is TRBV18 and J usage is TRBJ1-2; no reliable D call. This CDR3 is built from 16 residues. Germline V lookup: CDR1 KGHSH, CDR2 LQKENI. Trimming stripped 4 bases from V and 10 bases from J, with 25 bases between. The CDR3 region has the DNA TGTGCCAGCTCACTTCAACGTTCCCAGTTGGAGGGTAACTACACCTTC. Protein product: CASSLQRSQLEGNYTF.

This clone was detected many times. The chain is built from TRBV19 and TRBJ1-1; 7 nucleotides match TRBD1. The germline CDR1 and CDR2 sequences are LNHDA and SQIVND (reference sequence). After removal of 9 bases from V and 1 base from J, the junction contained 14 bases not matched to a gene. CDR3 length: 16 residues. The CDR3 bases are TGTGCCAGACAACGGGACAGCTCCTTGAGGAACACTGAAGCTTTCTTT. Translating it yields CARQRDSSLRNTEAFF. The whole variable domain, filled in from reference TRBV19 and TRBJ1-1, reads DGGITQSPKYLFRKEGQNVTLSCEQNLNHDAMYWYRQDPGQGLRLIYYSQIVNDFQKGDIAEGYSVSREKKESFPLTVTSAQKNPTAFYLCARQRDSSLRNTEAFFGQGTRLTVV.

This chain links TRBV5-5 with TRBJ1-3; 8 bases agree with TRBD1. With V trimmed by 4 bases and J by 1 base, 7 bases remained unmatched. The V gene's germline CDR1 is SGHKS and CDR2 YYEKEE (reference sequence). The CDR3 loop spans 16 amino acids. The CDR3 is CASSARTGKSGNTIYF. The CDR3 region has the DNA TGTGCCAGCAGCGCCCGGACAGGGAAATCTGGAAACACCATATATTTT.

This chain joins TRBV28 and TRBJ1-1; 7 bases line up with TRBD1. Per the germline V gene, CDR1 is MDHEN and CDR2 is SYDVKM. With V trimmed by 5 bases and J by 0 bases, 6 bases remained unmatched. The CDR3 has 15 amino acids. The CDR3 bases are TGTGCCAGCAGTGACTTCAGGGGGGTGAACACTGAAGCTTTCTTT. This gives the protein CASSDFRGVNTEAFF.

This chain uses TRBV19 with TRBJ2-7, with 12 bases aligning to TRBD2. The V segment lost 7 bases and the J segment 9 bases; nucleotides outside the gene matches: 7. CDR3 length: 13 residues. Germline CDR1 is LNHDA and CDR2 is SQIVND (reference sequence). CDR3 DNA: TGTGCCAGTAAAGGACTAGCGGGACAAAGGCAGTACTTC. Protein sequence: CASKGLAGQRQYF.

This sequence joins TRBV6-1 and TRBJ1-2, with D tentatively TRBD1 (5 bases). CDR1 is MNHNS and CDR2 is SASEGT in the germline V gene. The CDR3 runs 14 residues. Trimming took off 0 bases at V and 4 bases at J, with 9 bases between the two ends. The CDR3: CASSEAGGAYGYTF. CDR3 DNA sequence: TGTGCCAGCAGTGAAGCGGGGGGTGCCTATGGCTACACCTTC.